This TCR beta chain was documented in a study of cytomegalovirus exposure and HLA in healthy donors. Unmatched junction bases numbered 4, after V lost 4 bases and J lost 2 bases. CDR3 size: 15 residues. Germline loops: CDR1 SGHTA, CDR2 FQGTGA. Primers: 60 Vbeta forward and 13 Jbeta reverse. This table comes from immunoSEQ multiplex PCR, and its TCRdb copy is limited to in-frame clones, with some not included. The sample lists around 70,000 clones, roughly 90% occurring once. With respect to this clone: Its target is not known.

Overall study findings and caveats: 150 to 200 TCR beta chains were listed as cytomegalovirus-associated.

The sequence derives from a woman aged 30 to 39 in good health and CMV-seronegative. Sequencing was done on a sample of PBMCs. The chain joins TRBV7-3 to TRBJ2-7; 11 nucleotides line up with TRBD2. This chain's CDR3 is CASSSTSGGPYEQYF. The CDR3 DNA sequence: TGTGCCAGCAGCTCCACTAGCGGGGGACCCTACGAGCAGTACTTC.